Following are 2 T cell receptor beta chains from one sample sequenced in a study of response to subunit inactivated influenza vaccine. TCRdb reprocessed the RT-PCR reads via MiXCR and lists one record per CDR3 protein. Here the sample spans hundreds of thousands of distinct CDR3 sequences, 13% being singletons. Material: PBMCs from blood, obtained 45 days after vaccination. Source of these receptors: a man between 45 and 60 years old who received an inactivated influenza vaccine.

This clonotype was seen only a few times. The chain joins TRBV6-5 to TRBJ2-3; perhaps TRBD2 as D (6 bases). The CDR3 covers 14 residues. Germline values: CDR1 MNHEY, CDR2 SVGAGI. V was shortened by 4 bases and J by 2 bases, with 10 bases between the two germline ends. CDR3 amino acids: CASSSGLLTDTQYF. In nucleotides, the CDR3 is TGTGCCAGCAGTTCGGGACTTCTCACAGATACGCAGTATTTT.

This clonotype was observed at least ten times. The chain has TRBV6-2 or TRBV6-3 and TRBJ2-1; 14 positions agree with TRBD2. Trimming at V came to 2 bases and at J to 2 bases, leaving 5 bases not matched to a gene. CDR1 is MNHEY, CDR2 SVGEGT, per germline. The CDR3 loop spans 18 amino acids. CDR3 residues: CASSYGTSGRNPYNEQFF. The CDR3 nucleotides are TGTGCCAGCAGTTACGGGACTAGCGGGAGAAACCCCTACAATGAGCAGTTCTTC.